A selection of T cell receptor beta chains follows, all from one sample in a study of CD8+ T cells in alopecia areata. The table came from immunoSEQ multiplex PCR; TCRdb's copy has only in-frame clones and leaves some out. This table has around 160,000 clones, roughly 60% appearing once. This specimen consisted of CD4+ T cells sorted from blood, obtained at week 24, from a patient treated with tofacitinib. The receptors originated from a human donor with alopecia areata. Each CDR3 is given with its conserved first and last residue. The order of the fields is J gene, D gene, clone size, V gene, CDR3 DNA, CDR3 protein. A D gene is named only where the DNA matches it firmly. Where a row states a size, it is once, few, many or the class of an expanded clone; other rows omit it.

TRBJ1-4,-,-,TRBV20-1,TGCAGTGCGGACCAACGCGAAAAACTGTTTTTT,CSADQREKLFF
TRBJ1-2,TRBD1,-,TRBV29-1,TGCAGCGCTCGGACAGGTTCGAGCTATGGCTACACCTTC,CSARTGSSYGYTF
TRBJ2-1,-,-,TRBV29-1,TGCAGCGTTGACAGGGCGGATGAGCAGTTCTTC,CSVDRADEQFF
TRBJ2-1,-,few,TRBV29-1,TGCAGCGTGTCATCCAGCTCCTACAATGAGCAGTTCTTC,CSVSSSSYNEQFF
TRBJ1-4,-,-,TRBV5-1,TGCGCCAGCAGCTTGGACGGATCGAGAACTAATGAAAAACTGTTTTTT,CASSLDGSRTNEKLFF
TRBJ1-6,-,-,TRBV5-1,TGCGCCAGCAGCTTGGACAGATCGGATTCACCCCTCCACTTT,CASSLDRSDSPLHF
TRBJ1-2,-,-,TRBV30,TGTGCCTGGAGGATAACGAGGGACTATGGCTACACCTTC,CAWRITRDYGYTF
TRBJ1-3,-,-,TRBV6-5,TGTGCCAGCAGTTACGGGGAATTTGGAAACACCATATATTTT,CASSYGEFGNTIYF
TRBJ1-1,-,few,TRBV5-1,TGCGCCAGCAGCTTGGCCGGGACACCCATGAACACTGAAGCTTTCTTT,CASSLAGTPMNTEAFF
TRBJ1-6,TRBD1,-,TRBV19,TGTGCCAGTAGTGAGGGACAGGGAAGCAATTCACCCCTCCACTTT,CASSEGQGSNSPLHF
TRBJ2-5,-,few,TRBV7-2,TGTGCCAGCAGCTTAGATTCGGGGATGGGAGAGACCCAGTACTTC,CASSLDSGMGETQYF
TRBJ1-2,TRBD1,-,TRBV15,TGTGCCACCAGCAGAGCTGGACAGGGCATTAACTATGGCTACACCTTC,CATSRAGQGINYGYTF
TRBJ2-1,-,few,TRBV5-1,TGCGCCAGCAGCTTGGTCAGCTCCTACAATGAGCAGTTCTTC,CASSLVSSYNEQFF
TRBJ2-3,-,few,TRBV4-2,TGTGCCAGCAGCCAAGTCCGGTATCCAGATACGCAGTATTTT,CASSQVRYPDTQYF
TRBJ2-7,-,-,TRBV5-1,TGCGCCAGCAGCCGGACAGCCGCCTACGAGCAGTACTTC,CASSRTAAYEQYF
TRBJ1-6,-,-,TRBV5-1,TGCGCCAGCAGCTTGGTGGGTGATTCACCCCTCCACTTT,CASSLVGDSPLHF
TRBJ1-1,TRBD1,-,TRBV9,TGTGCCAGCAGCGTCAGACAGGGACCCACTGAAGCTTTCTTT,CASSVRQGPTEAFF
TRBJ2-2,-,-,TRBV9,TGTGCCAGCAGCGCATCCGGGAGGAACACCGGGGAGCTGTTTTTT,CASSASGRNTGELFF
TRBJ2-7,-,-,TRBV23-1,TGCGCCGAACCCGATATACAGGGAGGCTACGAGCAGTACTTC,CAEPDIQGGYEQYF
TRBJ2-5,-,-,TRBV30,TGTGCCTGGAGTGTTCAAGAGACCCAGTACTTC,CAWSVQETQYF
TRBJ2-1,TRBD2,-,TRBV11-3,TGTGCCAGCAGTTCAGGGGCTAGCGGGAGGGGGGAGCAGTTCTTC,CASSSGASGRGEQFF
TRBJ2-7,TRBD1,-,TRBV5-6,TGTGCCAGCAGCTTGTCAGTGACAGGGACCCACCGACGGAGTTACGAGCAGTACTTC,CASSLSVTGTHRRSYEQYF
TRBJ1-1,TRBD1,-,TRBV5-6,TGTGCCAGCAGCCAAAACCTCGGGACAGGGATTATGAACACTGAAGCTTTCTTT,CASSQNLGTGIMNTEAFF
TRBJ1-6,-,-,TRBV9,TGTGCCAGCAGCGAATCGCGGGGCGGCTATAATTCACCCCTCCACTTT,CASSESRGGYNSPLHF
TRBJ2-5,TRBD1,-,TRBV5-1,TGCGCCAGCAGCTCCACGGGACAGGGGAGAGAGACCCAGTACTTC,CASSSTGQGRETQYF
TRBJ1-3,TRBD1,-,TRBV6-5,TGTGCCAGCAAATCGGGACAGGCTGGAAACACCATATATTTT,CASKSGQAGNTIYF
TRBJ2-7,TRBD1,-,TRBV6-1,TGTGCCAGCAGTGGGGACAGGGGATACGAGCAGTACTTC,CASSGDRGYEQYF